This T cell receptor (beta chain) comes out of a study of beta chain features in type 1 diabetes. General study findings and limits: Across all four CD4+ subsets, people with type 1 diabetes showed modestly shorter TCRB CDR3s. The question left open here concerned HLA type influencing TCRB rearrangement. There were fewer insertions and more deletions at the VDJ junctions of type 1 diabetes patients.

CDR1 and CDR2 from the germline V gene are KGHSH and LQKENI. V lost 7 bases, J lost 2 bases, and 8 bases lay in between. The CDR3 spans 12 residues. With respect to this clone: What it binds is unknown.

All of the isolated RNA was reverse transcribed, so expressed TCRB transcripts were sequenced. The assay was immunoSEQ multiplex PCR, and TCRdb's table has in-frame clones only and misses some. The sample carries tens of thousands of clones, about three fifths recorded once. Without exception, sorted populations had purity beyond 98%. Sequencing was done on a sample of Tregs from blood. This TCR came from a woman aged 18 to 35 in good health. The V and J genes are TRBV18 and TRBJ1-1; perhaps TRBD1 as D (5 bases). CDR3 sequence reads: CASFGGNTEAFF. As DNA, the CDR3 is TGTGCCAGCTTCGGGGGTAACACTGAAGCTTTCTTT. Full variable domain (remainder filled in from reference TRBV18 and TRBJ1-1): NAGVMQNPRHLVRRRGQEARLRCSPMKGHSHVYWYRQLPEEGLKFMVYLQKENIIDESGMPKERFSAEFPKEGPSILRIQQVVRGDSAAYFCASFGGNTEAFFGQGTRLTVV.